Listed here is a single T cell receptor beta chain. The assay was immunoSEQ multiplex PCR, and TCRdb's table has in-frame clones only and misses some. The table lists some 30,000 clones, 70% to 90% of them singletons. The data belong to a study of T cell responses to AZD1222 COVID-19 vaccine. The CDR3 has 12 residues. Looked up from germline, CDR1 is SEHNR and CDR2 is FQNEAQ (reference sequence). V was clipped by 5 bases and J by 5 bases, with 10 bases between them. The specimen comprised peripheral blood, sampled on day 0 of AZD1222 vaccination. The TCR sequence derives from an adult in good health. The V and J genes are TRBV7-9 and TRBJ2-7; D is undetermined. The CDR3 reads CASSPDIDEQYF. The CDR3 coding sequence is TGTGCCAGCAGCCCTGACATCGACGAGCAGTACTTC. Complete variable domain (other parts from reference TRBV7-9 and TRBJ2-7): DTGVSQNPRHKITKRGQNVTFRCDPISEHNRLYWYRQTLGQGPEFLTYFQNEAQLEKSRLLSDRFSAERPKGSFSTLEIQRTEQGDSAMYLCASSPDIDEQYFGPGTRLTVT.